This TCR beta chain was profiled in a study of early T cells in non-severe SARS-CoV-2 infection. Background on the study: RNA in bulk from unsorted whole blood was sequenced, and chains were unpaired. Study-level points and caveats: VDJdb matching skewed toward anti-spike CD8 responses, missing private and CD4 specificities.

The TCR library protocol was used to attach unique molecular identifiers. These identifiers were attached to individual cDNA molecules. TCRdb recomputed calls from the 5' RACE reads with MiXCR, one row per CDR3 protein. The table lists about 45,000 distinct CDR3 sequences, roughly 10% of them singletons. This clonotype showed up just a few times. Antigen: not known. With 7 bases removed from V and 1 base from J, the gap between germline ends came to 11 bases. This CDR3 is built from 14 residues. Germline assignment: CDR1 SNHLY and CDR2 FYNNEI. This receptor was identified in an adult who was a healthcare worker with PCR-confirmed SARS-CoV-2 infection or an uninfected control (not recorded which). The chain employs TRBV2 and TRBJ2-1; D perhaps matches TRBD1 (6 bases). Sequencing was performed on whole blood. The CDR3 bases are TGTGCCAGCAACTCGGGACAATCCTACAATGAGCAGTTCTTC. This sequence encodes CASNSGQSYNEQFF. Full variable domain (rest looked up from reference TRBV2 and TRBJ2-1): EPEVTQTPSHQVTQMGQEVILRCVPISNHLYFYWYRQILGQKVEFLVSFYNNEISEKSEIFDDQFSVERPDGSNFTLKIRSTKLEDSAMYFCASNSGQSYNEQFFGPGTRLTVL.